This T cell receptor beta chain was profiled in a study of post-analysis software for immune sequencing data. The CDR3 covers 14 residues. Germline assignment: CDR1 MDHEN and CDR2 SYDVKM. The ends were cut back, 4 bases at V and 4 bases at J, with 13 bases in the middle. Included in the TCR beta cDNA libraries were unique molecular identifiers. When 1 to 10 million T cells were used, they gave around 500,000 cDNA molecules. One entry per CDR3 protein, called by TCRdb with MiXCR from the PCR reads. The sample carries about 430,000 distinct CDR3 sequences, less than 40% recorded once. This clonotype was recorded a few times. Antigen specificity is unknown. Findings and caveats of the study: Among a few TRBV segments more frequent in patients than controls were TRBV5-6, TRBV5-1 and TRBV20-1. Significantly lower normalized Chao1 diversity was seen in multiple sclerosis patients than in controls. F measure showed strong co-clustering of same-batch samples.

The clonotype originates from a girl aged 2 to 10 with multiple sclerosis. The specimen sequenced was blood. V usage is TRBV28 and J usage is TRBJ2-5, with no clear D. In DNA, the CDR3 is TGTGCCAGCAGTTCCTCCACAACGCCAGAGACCCAGTACTTC. Translating gives CASSSSTTPETQYF.